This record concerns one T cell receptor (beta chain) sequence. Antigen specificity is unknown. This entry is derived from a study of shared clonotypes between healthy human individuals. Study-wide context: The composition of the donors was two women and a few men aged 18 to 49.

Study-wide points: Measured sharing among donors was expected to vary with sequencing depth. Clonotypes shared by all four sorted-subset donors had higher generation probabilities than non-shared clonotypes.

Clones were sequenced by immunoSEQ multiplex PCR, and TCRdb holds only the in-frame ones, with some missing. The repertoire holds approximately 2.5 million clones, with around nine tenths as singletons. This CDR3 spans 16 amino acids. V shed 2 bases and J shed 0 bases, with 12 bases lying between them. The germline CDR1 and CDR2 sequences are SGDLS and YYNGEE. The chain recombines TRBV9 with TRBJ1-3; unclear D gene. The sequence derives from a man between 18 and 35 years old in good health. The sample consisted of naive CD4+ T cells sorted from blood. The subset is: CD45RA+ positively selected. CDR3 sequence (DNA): TGTGCCAGCAGCGTTTCCCGCAACTCCTCTGGAAACACCATATATTTT. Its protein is CASSVSRNSSGNTIYF.